One sample yielded the 29 T cell receptor beta chains listed below, sequenced in a study of patients and donors after allogeneic stem cell transplantation. TCRdb fed the RT-PCR reads into MiXCR, producing one record per CDR3 protein. The sample contains around 200,000 distinct CDR3 sequences, more than 35% of which appear only once. Material: blood, either unsorted or a sorted T cell fraction (not recorded which). All receptors derive from a human donor who was either an allogeneic HSCT recipient or a stem cell or donor lymphocyte infusion donor (not recorded which). It is not recorded whose cells these are; they may come from a transplant donor.

This clonotype was picked up many times. This chain uses TRBV5-1 with TRBJ2-2; D might be TRBD1 or TRBD2, each matching 6 bases. Deletions cut 4 bases from V and 1 base from J, with 14 bases between. This CDR3 region has 16 residues. Germline assignment: CDR1 SGHRS and CDR2 YFSETQ. Here the CDR3 reads CASSRGGGRNTGELFF. The CDR3 DNA reads as TGCGCCAGCAGCCGAGGAGGGGGTAGGAACACCGGGGAGCTGTTTTTT.

This clonotype has just a few counts. CDR3 loop: CASRDSNQPQHF. As DNA, the CDR3 is TGTGCCAGCAGGGATAGCAATCAGCCCCAGCATTTT. J is TRBJ1-5 and V is TRBV6-6; no clear D gene. V lost 6 bases and J 0 bases, leaving 3 bases between the germline ends. This CDR3 has 12 residues. The germline V gene has CDR1 MNHNY and CDR2 SVGAGI (reference sequence).

The V call is TRBV10-3, the J call TRBJ2-3; D is ambiguous. V was trimmed by 1 base and J by 6 bases, leaving 11 bases between them. This CDR3 is 14 amino acids long. Germline V CDR1 and CDR2: ENHRY, SYGVKD. CDR3 DNA sequence: TGTGCCATCAGTGAGTTCGAGAGCGTGGATACGCAGTATTTT. Its protein is CAISEFESVDTQYF.

DNA for the CDR3: TGCAGTGCTAGAAGTCGGGGGACGGGAAACACCATATATTTT. Its translation is CSARSRGTGNTIYF. The V call is TRBV20-1, the J call TRBJ1-3; possibly TRBD1 for D (5 bases). The germline V gene encodes CDR1 DFQATT and CDR2 SNEGSKA (reference sequence). Trimming shortened V by 2 bases and J by 4 bases, and 12 bases separated the two germline ends. The CDR3 runs 14 residues.

This chain joins TRBV4-1 and TRBJ2-3, with TRBD2 as a possible D gene (5 bases). The CDR3 contains 18 residues. The V end lost 1 base, the J end lost 0 bases, and 17 bases lay between the germline ends. The V gene's germline CDR1 is MGHRA and CDR2 YSYEKL. In DNA, the CDR3 is TGCGCCAGCAGCCAAGTATGGGTGGGTCGGGGTAGCACAGATACGCAGTATTTT. Encoded protein: CASSQVWVGRGSTDTQYF.

The chain recombines TRBV29-1 with TRBJ1-5; the D gene is possibly TRBD1 (5 bases). In germline, CDR1 is SQVTM, CDR2 ANQGSEA. V lost 7 bases, J lost 5 bases, and 15 bases lay in between. The CDR3 runs 13 residues. The chain's CDR3 is CSAALGGDQPQHF. DNA for the CDR3: TGCAGCGCCGCCCTTGGAGGGGATCAGCCCCAGCATTTT. The complete variable domain, with remaining parts taken from reference TRBV29-1 and TRBJ1-5, reads SAVISQKPSRDICQRGTSLTIQCQVDSQVTMMFWYRQQPGQSLTLIATANQGSEATYESGFVIDKFPISRPNLTFSTLTVSNMSPEDSSIYLCSAALGGDQPQHFGDGTRLSIL.

This chain connects TRBV5-1 to TRBJ1-6; a weak D match, TRBD1 (6 bases). Trimming removed 5 bases from V and 7 bases from J, with 16 bases in between. The CDR3 covers 15 residues. From germline, CDR1 is SGHRS and CDR2 YFSETQ. This CDR3 is CASRRTGWANSPLHF. CDR3 DNA sequence: TGCGCCAGCAGGAGAACAGGGTGGGCGAATTCACCCCTCCACTTT.

The gene calls are TRBV12-3 or TRBV12-4 and TRBJ1-5; 8 bases line up with TRBD1. CDR3 length equals 15 residues. Losses at the gene ends were 5 bases for V and 5 bases for J; bases not matched to a gene: 8. The CDR3 bases are TGTGCCAGCAGTATCATACAGGGGGGGGATCAGCCCCAGCATTTT. It is translated as CASSIIQGGDQPQHF.

The chain recombines TRBV10-2 with TRBJ2-5; D call uncertain. The ends were cut back, 4 bases at V and 5 bases at J, with 5 bases in the middle. Germline V gene sequence: CDR1 WSHSY, CDR2 SAAADI. This CDR3 comprises 11 residues. The CDR3 region has the DNA TGCGCCAGCAGTGTACGGGAGACCCAGTACTTC. The encoded protein is CASSVRETQYF.

The CDR3 sequence: CASSRYRDSSYEQYF. The CDR3 nucleotides are TGTGCCAGCTCCCGATACCGGGACAGCTCCTACGAGCAGTACTTC. J is TRBJ2-7 and V is TRBV18, with 7 bases fitting TRBD1. V was clipped by 6 bases and J by 0 bases; unmatched bases: 8. CDR1 is KGHSH, CDR2 LQKENI, per germline. The CDR3 has 15 residues.

The gene calls are TRBV4-1 and TRBJ2-3; the D is unclear. V shed 7 bases and J shed 2 bases, with 10 bases lying between them. CDR1 MGHRA and CDR2 YSYEKL come from the germline V gene. The CDR3 is 13 residues long. The CDR3 reads CASKKGTTDTQYF. The CDR3 region has the DNA TGCGCCAGCAAGAAGGGAACCACAGATACGCAGTATTTT.

This clonotype occurred a few times. The gene calls are TRBV28 and TRBJ2-7; D is possibly TRBD1 (6 bases). The CDR3 runs to 15 residues. Looked up from germline, CDR1 is MDHEN and CDR2 is SYDVKM. The germline V and J ends were trimmed by 8 bases and 2 bases, with 19 bases remaining between them. CDR3 sequence (DNA): TGTGCCAGCGGACCCCCGGGACAACGAACCTACGAGCAGTACTTC. As protein: CASGPPGQRTYEQYF.

J is TRBJ1-2 and V is TRBV4-2; D gene uncertain. Trimming took 2 bases from V and 4 from J, leaving 11 bases between them. The CDR3 totals 14 residues. Germline CDR1 and CDR2: LGHNA and YNFKEQ. CDR3 amino acids: CASSQQNVGYGYTF. CDR3 bases: TGTGCCAGCAGCCAACAAAACGTGGGCTATGGCTACACCTTC.

The chain joins TRBV6-5 to TRBJ1-2; 7 bases are shared with TRBD1. The CDR3 spans 15 residues. Germline V gene lookup returns CDR1 MNHEY and CDR2 SVGAGI. Germline trimming cut 5 bases from V and 1 base from J; bases unmatched to any gene: 7. The CDR3 DNA reads TGTGCCAGCAGTCCGAGGACAGGACTTAACTATGGCTACACCTTC. Its protein product is CASSPRTGLNYGYTF.

The sample holds a few counts of this clonotype. V gene TRBV3-1 combines with J gene TRBJ1-5; D possibly corresponds to TRBD1 (6 bases). Trimming left V 3 bases short and J 4 bases short, with 13 bases between. This CDR3 spans 15 amino acids. The germline V gene encodes CDR1 LGHDT and CDR2 YNNKEL (reference sequence). The CDR3 nucleotides are TGTGCCAGCAGCCACCGAACAGGGTTAAATCAGCCCCAGCATTTT. Amino acid sequence: CASSHRTGLNQPQHF.

This chain uses TRBV4-1 with TRBJ1-5; weak D call: TRBD1 (5 bases). From germline, CDR1 is MGHRA and CDR2 YSYEKL. There are 18 residues in the CDR3. V lost 3 bases and J lost 1, with 19 bases in between. The CDR3 loop is CASSQLLSGGYSNQPQHF. The CDR3, as DNA: TGCGCCAGCAGCCAGCTCTTGAGCGGGGGATACAGCAATCAGCCCCAGCATTTT.

The J gene is TRBJ1-2, the V gene TRBV18; tentatively, D is TRBD1 (6 bases). Trimming took off 5 bases at V and 8 bases at J, with 21 bases between the two ends. Per germline, CDR1 KGHSH and CDR2 LQKENI. The CDR3 extends over 15 amino acids. The CDR3 region is CASSTTDRGNSGYTF. The CDR3 DNA follows: TGTGCCAGCTCAACGACGGACAGAGGGAACAGCGGCTACACCTTC.

The chain couples TRBV7-6 to TRBJ2-5; weak D call: TRBD2 (5 bases). V lost 2 bases to trimming and J lost 5 bases, with 18 bases between them. The germline V gene has CDR1 SGHVS and CDR2 FNYEAQ. This CDR3 is 16 amino acids long. The CDR3, as DNA: TGTGCCAGCAGCTTATTTCCTCGGGGTATTTCGGAGACCCAGTACTTC. This translates into CASSLFPRGISETQYF.

This chain links TRBV4-3 with TRBJ2-2, with a weak D call TRBD1 (6 bases). Germline loops: CDR1 LGHNA, CDR2 YSLEER. V dropped 0 bases and J dropped 7 bases, with 9 bases sitting between them. This CDR3 has 14 amino acids. In nucleotides, the CDR3 is TGCGCCAGCAGCCAAGATCGGGGACACGGGGAGCTGTTTTTT. Translation gives CASSQDRGHGELFF.

J is TRBJ2-7 and V is TRBV29-1; D perhaps matches TRBD1 (6 bases). Germline CDR1 reads SQVTM; CDR2 reads ANQGSEA. The CDR3 covers 12 residues. Trimming cost V 4 bases and J 5 bases, with 12 bases left between them. This CDR3 reads CSVAGQINEQYF. CDR3 DNA: TGCAGCGTTGCCGGACAGATTAACGAGCAGTACTTC.

This chain joins TRBV7-3 and TRBJ1-2; D gene unclear. The CDR3 has 12 amino acids. Germline V gene data show CDR1 as SGHTA and CDR2 as FQGTGA. V was cut by 5 bases and J by 4 bases, with 8 bases left in between. CDR3 bases: TGTGCCAGCAGCCCGGACGGCTATGGCTACACCTTC. It yields the protein CASSPDGYGYTF.

This clonotype was found a few times. The V gene is TRBV5-1, the J gene TRBJ1-1; no firm D call. V gave up 0 bases and J gave up 2 bases, with 14 bases separating them. This CDR3 region has 16 residues. Germline V CDR1 and CDR2: SGHRS, YFSETQ. The CDR3 sequence: CASSLGTTARNTEAFF. The DNA for the CDR3 is TGCGCCAGCAGCTTGGGAACGACGGCCCGAAACACTGAAGCTTTCTTT.

This chain connects TRBV9 to TRBJ1-2, with unresolved D. Germline values: CDR1 SGDLS, CDR2 YYNGEE. The CDR3 is 14 amino acids. Trimming took off 2 bases at V and 2 bases at J, with 10 bases between the two ends. This CDR3 reads CASSVAPENYGYTF. The CDR3 DNA is TGTGCCAGCAGCGTTGCCCCAGAGAACTATGGCTACACCTTC.

The V and J genes are TRBV20-1 and TRBJ1-5; the match to TRBD1 covers 8 bases. Unmatched junction bases numbered 12, after V lost 3 bases and J lost 5 bases. CDR3 size: 16 residues. CDR1 and CDR2 (germline): DFQATT, SNEGSKA (reference sequence). DNA of the CDR3: TGCAGTGCTAGCCCTCGGGCAGGGGGCGCGGATCAGCCCCAGCATTTT. Residues: CSASPRAGGADQPQHF.

This clonotype has a handful of counts. The J gene is TRBJ1-5, the V gene TRBV6-2 or TRBV6-3, with a possible D match to TRBD1 (5 bases). V shed 5 bases and J shed 3 bases, with 11 bases lying between them. Germline assignment: CDR1 MNHEY and CDR2 SVGEGT. CDR3 length: 14 amino acids. CDR3 sequence reads: CASSQGRFNQPQHF. The CDR3 coding sequence is TGTGCCAGCAGTCAGGGACGGTTCAATCAGCCCCAGCATTTT.

The table lists this clonotype with a few counts. CDR3 protein: CASSNRDRGGKLFF. In DNA, the CDR3 is TGTGCCAGCAGCAACCGGGACAGGGGCGGCAAACTGTTTTTT. V is TRBV5-5 and J is TRBJ1-4; 10 bases map to TRBD1. Germline V gene sequence: CDR1 SGHKS, CDR2 YYEKEE (reference sequence). This CDR3 contains 14 residues. Trimming removed 4 bases from V and 11 bases from J; junction bases left unmatched: 8.

The chain carries TRBV20-1 and TRBJ1-1; the D gene is possibly TRBD1 (6 bases). In germline, CDR1 is DFQATT, CDR2 SNEGSKA (reference sequence). The CDR3 covers 15 residues. Trimming took 6 bases from V and 5 from J, leaving 22 bases between them. The CDR3, as DNA: TGCAGTGCACTCCTCGGCCGGGCCCAGGGGACTGAAGCTTTCTTT. This codes for CSALLGRAQGTEAFF.

The chain is built from TRBV4-2 and TRBJ1-6; D is unclear. The CDR3 runs 16 residues. Trimming stripped 0 bases from V and 14 bases from J, with 20 bases between. Germline CDR1 is LGHNA and CDR2 is YNFKEQ. CDR3 in amino acids: CASSQDRRRGREALHF. The CDR3 nucleotides read TGTGCCAGCAGCCAAGATCGGAGACGGGGTAGGGAGGCCCTCCACTTT.

This clonotype was found a few times. This chain links TRBV20-1 with TRBJ1-6, with D perhaps matching TRBD1 (5 bases). The ends were cut back, 4 bases at V and 6 bases at J, with 10 bases in the middle. CDR3 length: 13 residues. Germline CDR1 DFQATT, CDR2 SNEGSKA (reference sequence). Here the CDR3 reads CSANRDGNSPLHF. The CDR3 DNA reads TGCAGTGCTAACCGGGACGGTAATTCACCCCTCCACTTT.